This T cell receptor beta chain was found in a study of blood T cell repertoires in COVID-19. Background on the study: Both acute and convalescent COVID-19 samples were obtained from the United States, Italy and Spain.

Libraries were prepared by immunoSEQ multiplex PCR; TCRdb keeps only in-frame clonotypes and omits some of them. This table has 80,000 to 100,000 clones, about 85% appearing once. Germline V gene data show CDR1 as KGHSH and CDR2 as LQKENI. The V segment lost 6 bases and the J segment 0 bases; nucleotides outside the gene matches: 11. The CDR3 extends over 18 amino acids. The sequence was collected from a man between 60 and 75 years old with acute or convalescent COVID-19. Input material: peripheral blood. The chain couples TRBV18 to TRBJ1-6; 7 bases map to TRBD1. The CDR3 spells CASSRDRNLLSYNSPLHF. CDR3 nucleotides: TGTGCCAGCTCGCGGGACAGAAATCTCCTCTCCTATAATTCACCCCTCCACTTT.